The 31 T cell receptor beta chains presented below share a single source sample, sequenced in a study of shared clonotypes between healthy human individuals. Clones were sequenced by immunoSEQ multiplex PCR, and TCRdb holds only the in-frame ones, with some missing. This table has approximately 2,000,000 clones, under 95% appearing once. Sequencing was done on a sample of naive CD4+ T cells from PBMCs. Subset noted: CD45RA+ positively selected. The receptors shown here come from a man between 18 and 29 years old in good health. Some clones in this sample may be carry-over from other donors' samples.

This rearrangement joins TRBV7-6 to TRBJ2-7, with 7 bases aligning to TRBD1. This CDR3 contains 16 residues. The junction had 9 bases not matched to a gene; V was cut back by 1 base and J by 3 bases. From germline, CDR1 is SGHVS and CDR2 FNYEAQ. The CDR3 protein is CASSLGVGQTIYEQYF. DNA for the CDR3: TGTGCCAGCAGCTTAGGGGTGGGACAGACGATCTACGAGCAGTACTTC.

V gene TRBV6-6 combines with J gene TRBJ1-1, with TRBD1 as a possible D gene (6 bases). V lost 2 bases and J lost 6, with 13 bases in between. Germline V gene sequence: CDR1 MNHNY, CDR2 SVGAGI (reference sequence). The CDR3 consists of 14 residues. CDR3 DNA: TGTGCCAGCAGTTACGGGGGGCGGTTAGCTGAAGCTTTCTTT. Its translation: CASSYGGRLAEAFF.

The V and J genes are TRBV11-2 and TRBJ2-7, with D perhaps matching TRBD1 (5 bases). Germline CDR1 reads SGHAT; CDR2 reads FQNNGV. V shed 1 base and J shed 6 bases, with 16 bases lying between them. The CDR3 totals 15 residues. CDR3 nucleotides: TGTGCCAGCAGCTTAGCGACAGTCGTACTTACCGAGCAGTACTTC. This gives the protein CASSLATVVLTEQYF.

The chain is built from TRBV18 and TRBJ1-1; D gene uncertain. The CDR3 loop spans 16 amino acids. Trimming shortened V by 3 bases and J by 4 bases, and 18 bases separated the two germline ends. Germline CDR1 is KGHSH and CDR2 is LQKENI. This CDR3 reads CASSPIKAGEGTEAFF. In nucleotides, the CDR3 is TGTGCCAGCTCACCGATAAAAGCAGGCGAGGGCACTGAAGCTTTCTTT.

V and J are TRBV27 and TRBJ2-1, with a tentative D call TRBD2 (5 bases). V lost 1 base and J 7 bases, leaving 14 bases between the germline ends. The CDR3 covers 15 residues. Germline V lookup: CDR1 MNHEY, CDR2 SMNVEV (reference sequence). CDR3 residues: CASSLFSPDWNEQFF. The CDR3 coding sequence is TGTGCCAGCAGTTTATTCTCCCCGGACTGGAATGAGCAGTTCTTC.

The rearrangement uses TRBV27 and TRBJ2-7; unclear D gene. This CDR3 spans 13 amino acids. The V gene's germline CDR1 is MNHEY and CDR2 SMNVEV (reference sequence). The germline V and J ends were trimmed by 3 bases and 4 bases, with 10 bases remaining between them. The CDR3 is CASSFERRYEQYF. The CDR3 nucleotides read TGTGCCAGCAGTTTTGAGCGACGGTACGAGCAGTACTTC.

The CDR3, as DNA: TGTGCCAGTAGTAGGAGCGGGAAAGGCACAGATACGCAGTATTTT. It encodes CASSRSGKGTDTQYF. This chain joins TRBV19 and TRBJ2-3; the match to TRBD2 covers 7 bases. CDR1 is LNHDA and CDR2 is SQIVND in the germline V gene (reference sequence). The CDR3 covers 15 residues. V gave up 4 bases and J gave up 1 base; unmatched junction bases: 5. Full variable domain (remainder filled in from reference TRBV19 and TRBJ2-3): DGGITQSPKYLFRKEGQNVTLSCEQNLNHDAMYWYRQDPGQGLRLIYYSQIVNDFQKGDIAEGYSVSREKKESFPLTVTSAQKNPTAFYLCASSRSGKGTDTQYFGPGTRLTVL.

V is TRBV2 and J is TRBJ1-2, with 9 bases lining up with TRBD1. Germline-derived CDR1 and CDR2 are SNHLY and FYNNEI. The CDR3 extends over 12 amino acids. The V gene end was trimmed by 6 bases and the J gene end by 7 bases; junction bases not matched to a gene: 3. As DNA, the CDR3 is TGTGCCAGCAGACAGGGGGCGACTGGCTACACCTTC. Translation: CASRQGATGYTF.

The chain carries TRBV2 and TRBJ1-4; D is possibly TRBD1 (5 bases). CDR3 length: 17 residues. V gave up 0 bases and J gave up 5 bases, with 16 bases separating them. The germline gives CDR1 SNHLY, CDR2 FYNNEI. As DNA, the CDR3 is TGTGCCAGCAGTGAAGCGGGAAGGTGGCAGGGCAATGAAAAACTGTTTTTT. It encodes CASSEAGRWQGNEKLFF.

This clone was seen more than once but under ten times. The gene calls are TRBV2 and TRBJ1-5; maybe TRBD1 (5 bases). The CDR3 is 14 amino acids. Germline CDR1 SNHLY, CDR2 FYNNEI. Trimming pared 0 bases from V and 4 bases from J, leaving 7 bases between. The CDR3 loop is CASSEAKGNQPQHF. In DNA, the CDR3 is TGTGCCAGCAGTGAAGCGAAGGGGAATCAGCCCCAGCATTTT.

The rearrangement joins TRBV6-6 to TRBJ1-4; no reliable D call. Trimming shortened V by 0 bases and J by 8 bases, and 13 bases separated the two germline ends. The CDR3 has 15 amino acids. From germline, CDR1 is MNHNY and CDR2 SVGAGI (reference sequence). For the CDR3, the DNA is TGTGCCAGCAGTTACTCTCGGCCCCCGGGAGAAAAACTGTTTTTT. This gives the protein CASSYSRPPGEKLFF.

The V and J genes are TRBV11-2 and TRBJ2-4; D is unresolved. Germline V gene lookup returns CDR1 SGHAT and CDR2 FQNNGV. Trimming pared 5 bases from V and 0 bases from J, leaving 8 bases between. The CDR3 extends over 14 amino acids. DNA of the CDR3: TGTGCCAGCAGCCCGCCCCTAGCCAAAAACATTCAGTACTTC. As protein: CASSPPLAKNIQYF. The full variable domain, rest sourced from reference TRBV11-2 and TRBJ2-4, is EAGVAQSPRYKIIEKRQSVAFWCNPISGHATLYWYQQILGQGPKLLIQFQNNGVVDDSQLPKDRFSAERLKGVDSTLKIQPAKLEDSAVYLCASSPPLAKNIQYFGAGTRLSVL.

The chain combines TRBV5-1 with TRBJ2-7; D might be TRBD2 (6 bases). The CDR3 totals 14 residues. V shed 6 bases and J shed 6 bases, with 19 bases lying between them. CDR1 is SGHRS, CDR2 YFSETQ, per germline. The CDR3 DNA follows: TGCGCCAGCACCAGCAATAGCGGTTGGGGCGAGCAGTACTTC. It yields the protein CASTSNSGWGEQYF.

The chain has TRBV6-6 and TRBJ2-7; TRBD1 might be the D (6 bases). Germline values: CDR1 MNHNY, CDR2 SVGAGI (reference sequence). CDR3 length: 15 residues. V lost 2 bases, J lost 2 bases, and 13 bases lay in between. This chain's CDR3 is CASSYQGSLPYEQYF. CDR3 coding DNA: TGTGCCAGCAGTTACCAGGGGTCATTACCCTACGAGCAGTACTTC.

The chain joins TRBV7-8 to TRBJ1-3; D gene ambiguous. The CDR3 is made up of 17 amino acids. CDR1 and CDR2 from the germline V gene are SGHVS and FQNEAQ. Trimming took 4 bases from V and 0 from J, leaving 16 bases between them. The chain's CDR3 is CASSSPSQSSSGNTIYF. The CDR3 coding sequence is TGTGCCAGCAGCTCCCCCTCTCAGAGTAGCTCTGGAAACACCATATATTTT. The full variable domain, its missing parts supplied by reference TRBV7-8 and TRBJ1-3, is GAGVSQSPRYKVAKRGQDVALRCDPISGHVSLFWYQQALGQGPEFLTYFQNEAQLDKSGLPSDRFFAERPEGSVSTLKIQRTQQEDSAVYLCASSSPSQSSSGNTIYFGEGSWLTVV.

J is TRBJ2-3 and V is TRBV4-3; TRBD2 might be the D (6 bases). The CDR3 is 18 amino acids. V was shortened by 2 bases and J by 0 bases, with 18 bases between the two germline ends. From germline, CDR1 is LGHNA and CDR2 YSLEER. The chain's CDR3 is CASSQNPSGPFSTDTQYF. The CDR3 DNA is TGCGCCAGCAGCCAAAACCCCAGCGGGCCCTTTAGCACAGATACGCAGTATTTT.

The gene calls are TRBV5-1 and TRBJ2-1, with 9 bases that match TRBD2. Germline V lookup: CDR1 SGHRS, CDR2 YFSETQ. V lost 2 bases and J lost 6; bases outside the gene matches: 3. CDR3 size: 14 residues. The CDR3 DNA is TGCGCCAGCAGCTTAGCTAGCGGGACCAATGAGCAGTTCTTC. It yields the protein CASSLASGTNEQFF. Filled out from reference TRBV5-1 and TRBJ2-1, the complete variable domain reads KAGVTQTPRYLIKTRGQQVTLSCSPISGHRSVSWYQQTPGQGLQFLFEYFSETQRNKGNFPGRFSGRQFSNSRSEMNVSTLELGDSALYLCASSLASGTNEQFFGPGTRLTVL.

As regards this clone: Additional DNA sequences in this sample encode the identical CDR3. The chain couples TRBV7-3 to TRBJ2-7; TRBD2 matches 8 bases. The CDR3 is made up of 14 amino acids. The germline V gene has CDR1 SGHTA and CDR2 FQGTGA. V trimming: 5 bases; J trimming: 4 bases; junction bases outside the gene matches: 7. The CDR3 region is CASSPGGGTYEQYF. The CDR3 DNA sequence: TGTGCCAGCAGCCCCGGGGGGGGAACATACGAGCAGTACTTC.

As concerns this clone: Other DNA variants within this sample encode the same CDR3. The chain links TRBV9 to TRBJ2-7; unclear D gene. The CDR3 loop spans 12 amino acids. Germline V gene data show CDR1 as SGDLS and CDR2 as YYNGEE. Trimming stripped 3 bases from V and 5 bases from J, with 9 bases between. The DNA for the CDR3 is TGTGCCAGCAGCGGGTCAGGAAACGAGCAGTACTTC. As protein: CASSGSGNEQYF.

This chain connects TRBV7-2 to TRBJ2-1; 9 bases align to TRBD1. The CDR3 is 16 amino acids. Germline CDR1 is SGHTA and CDR2 is FQGNSA. V lost 5 bases to trimming and J lost 9 bases; unmatched junction nucleotides: 14. DNA for the CDR3: TGTGCCAGCAGCCCCCTGGGACAGGGAGTACCCCTTGAGCAGTTCTTC. Translation: CASSPLGQGVPLEQFF.

This sequence joins TRBV6-1 and TRBJ2-1, with D possibly being TRBD2 (6 bases). CDR1 is MNHNS, CDR2 SASEGT, per germline. The CDR3 has 14 amino acids. The CDR3 DNA sequence: TGTGTTCTCCGCAGCGGGCTCGGATACAATGAGCAGTTCTTC. This encodes CVLRSGLGYNEQFF.

This chain links TRBV4-3 with TRBJ2-3; 10 bases match TRBD2. The trim removed 0 bases at V and 7 bases at J, leaving 4 bases unmatched. The CDR3 consists of 15 residues. Looked up from germline, CDR1 is LGHNA and CDR2 is YSLEER. The CDR3, as DNA: TGCGCCAGCAGCCAAGATTGGACTAGCGGAAATACGCAGTATTTT. Residues: CASSQDWTSGNTQYF.

The V gene is TRBV10-3, the J gene TRBJ1-5; 10 nucleotides align to TRBD1. The V and J ends lost 0 bases and 2 bases, in that order; junction bases with no gene match: 4. This CDR3 spans 17 amino acids. The germline gives CDR1 ENHRY, CDR2 SYGVKD. The chain's CDR3 is CAISESTGGRGNQPQHF. The CDR3 DNA reads as TGTGCCATCAGTGAGTCGACAGGGGGCAGGGGCAATCAGCCCCAGCATTTT.

The rearrangement uses TRBV7-9 and TRBJ2-7, with D possibly TRBD1 on 6 matching bases. The CDR3 loop spans 14 amino acids. CDR1 is SEHNR and CDR2 is FQNEAQ in the germline V gene (reference sequence). Trimming stripped 6 bases from V and 5 bases from J, with 17 bases between. The CDR3 DNA reads as TGTGCCAGCAGGAACATAGGGGGTAACCACGAGCAGTACTTC. Residues: CASRNIGGNHEQYF.

This clone was recorded a few times. This same CDR3 is encoded by further DNA sequences in the sample. This chain links TRBV18 with TRBJ1-1; D ambiguous. Germline V gene data show CDR1 as KGHSH and CDR2 as LQKENI. This CDR3 has 13 amino acids. V was pared by 3 bases and J by 0 bases, with 5 bases between. CDR3 DNA sequence: TGTGCCAGCTCACCCGAGTTGAACACTGAAGCTTTCTTT. This encodes CASSPELNTEAFF. Combining the CDR3 with reference TRBV18 and TRBJ1-1 gives the whole variable domain NAGVMQNPRHLVRRRGQEARLRCSPMKGHSHVYWYRQLPEEGLKFMVYLQKENIIDESGMPKERFSAEFPKEGPSILRIQQVVRGDSAAYFCASSPELNTEAFFGQGTRLTVV.

With respect to this clone: The same CDR3 is also encoded by other DNA sequences in this sample. The gene calls are TRBV9 and TRBJ2-2, with D uncertain. CDR3 size: 13 residues. Looked up from germline, CDR1 is SGDLS and CDR2 is YYNGEE. V was pared by 2 bases and J by 1 base, with 3 bases between. The CDR3 region has the DNA TGTGCCAGCAGCGTGGGGAACACCGGGGAGCTGTTTTTT. Amino acids: CASSVGNTGELFF.

This chain connects TRBV28 to TRBJ1-1; D may be TRBD1 (5 bases). Germline lookup yields CDR1 MDHEN and CDR2 SYDVKM. The V end was cut by 2 bases, the J end by 0 bases, with 10 bases between. The CDR3 spans 15 residues. CDR3 nucleotide sequence: TGTGCCAGCAGTTTAGGGAGCAGGGTGAACACTGAAGCTTTCTTT. Amino acids: CASSLGSRVNTEAFF.

The chain is built from TRBV13 and TRBJ2-3; 7 bases align to TRBD2. Germline V lookup: CDR1 PRHDT, CDR2 FYEKMQ (reference sequence). The CDR3 contains 16 residues. Trimming took 2 bases from V and 3 from J; bases not matched to a gene: 8. The CDR3 DNA reads TGTGCCAGCAGCTTAAGGCGGGGGTTTTTGACAGATACGCAGTATTTT. Protein product: CASSLRRGFLTDTQYF.

This chain connects TRBV6-6 to TRBJ2-3; D possibly corresponds to TRBD1 (6 bases). Trimming stripped 5 bases from V and 4 bases from J, with 13 bases between. Germline lookup yields CDR1 MNHNY and CDR2 SVGAGI (reference sequence). This CDR3 is built from 14 residues. The CDR3 nucleotides are TGTGCCAGCAGTCAGGAACAGGGCCCAGATACGCAGTATTTT. This encodes CASSQEQGPDTQYF.

The CDR3: CASSMTGPSGYTF. CDR3 bases: TGTGCCAGTAGCATGACTGGGCCGAGCGGCTACACCTTC. The J gene is TRBJ1-2, the V gene TRBV19; D is undetermined. This CDR3 has 13 amino acids. The germline CDR1 and CDR2 sequences are LNHDA and SQIVND (reference sequence). V was pared by 6 bases and J by 8 bases, with 16 bases between.

V usage is TRBV18 and J usage is TRBJ1-1; D perhaps matches TRBD1 (6 bases). CDR1 and CDR2 from the germline V gene are KGHSH and LQKENI. The CDR3 consists of 13 residues. Trimming shortened V by 2 bases and J by 4 bases, and 8 bases separated the two germline ends. This CDR3 is CASSPGGLTEAFF. The CDR3 DNA sequence: TGTGCCAGCTCACCAGGGGGGCTCACTGAAGCTTTCTTT. The variable domain in full, with the rest retrieved from reference TRBV18 and TRBJ1-1, is NAGVMQNPRHLVRRRGQEARLRCSPMKGHSHVYWYRQLPEEGLKFMVYLQKENIIDESGMPKERFSAEFPKEGPSILRIQQVVRGDSAAYFCASSPGGLTEAFFGQGTRLTVV.